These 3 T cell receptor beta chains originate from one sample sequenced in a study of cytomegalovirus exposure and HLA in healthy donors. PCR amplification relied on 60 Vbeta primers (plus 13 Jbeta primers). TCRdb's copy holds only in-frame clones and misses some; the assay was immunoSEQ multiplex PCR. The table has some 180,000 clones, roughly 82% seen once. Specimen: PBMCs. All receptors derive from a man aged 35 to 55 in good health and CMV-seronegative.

CDR3 nucleotide sequence: TGTGCCAGCAGCCTCCACGCACTAGCGGGGGAAGAGACCCAGTACTTC. It translates to CASSLHALAGEETQYF. The genes are TRBV4-2 and TRBJ2-5; 11 bases fit TRBD2. The CDR3 loop spans 16 amino acids. CDR1 LGHNA and CDR2 YNFKEQ come from the germline V gene. V lost 4 bases to trimming and J lost 3 bases; unmatched junction nucleotides: 7.

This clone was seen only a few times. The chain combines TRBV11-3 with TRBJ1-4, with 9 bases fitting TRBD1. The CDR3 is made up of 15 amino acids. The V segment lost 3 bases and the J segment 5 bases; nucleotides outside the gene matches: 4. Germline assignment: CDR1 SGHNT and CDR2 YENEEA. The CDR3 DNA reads TGTGCCAGCAGCTTTGAGGGACAGGGAAATGAAAAACTGTTTTTT. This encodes CASSFEGQGNEKLFF.

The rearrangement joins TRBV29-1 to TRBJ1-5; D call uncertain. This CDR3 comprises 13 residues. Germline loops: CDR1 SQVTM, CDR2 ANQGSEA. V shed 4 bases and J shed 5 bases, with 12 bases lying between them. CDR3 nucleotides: TGCAGCGTTGGCAGGTCGTTCGATCAGCCCCAGCATTTT. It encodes CSVGRSFDQPQHF.